The rows below give T cell receptor beta chains drawn from one sample of a study of cytomegalovirus exposure and HLA in healthy donors. Method: immunoSEQ multiplex PCR; TCRdb's copy keeps in-frame clones and lacks some. Of 200,000 to 250,000 clones in the sample, roughly 80% are singletons; the top ten hold around 1.5%. The sample was PBMCs. The receptor source for this set is a girl aged 5-17 years in good health and CMV-seronegative. Each CDR3 is given with its conserved first and last residue. Each record gives: clone size, J gene, D gene, V gene, CDR3 protein, CDR3 DNA. D genes are given only for firm matches. A clone size is listed for some rows: how often the clone was seen (once, few, many), or a class if it is expanded.

NA | TRBJ2-2 | TRBD2 | TRBV5-1 | CASSSTSGVTGELFF | TGCGCCAGCAGCTCGACTAGCGGGGTCACCGGGGAGCTGTTTTTT
NA | TRBJ2-2 | NA | TRBV29-1 | CSVGGRATGELFF | TGCAGCGTTGGGGGGCGGGCGACCGGGGAGCTGTTTTTT
NA | TRBJ2-1 | TRBD1 | TRBV11-2 | CASSHYRGQGTYNEQFF | TGTGCCAGCAGCCACTACAGGGGACAGGGTACCTACAATGAGCAGTTCTTC
NA | TRBJ2-7 | NA | TRBV28 | CASSPTYEQYF | TGTGCCAGCAGTCCTACTTACGAGCAGTACTTC
NA | TRBJ1-1 | NA | TRBV6-5 | CASSRTENMNTEAFF | TGTGCCAGCAGCCGGACAGAAAACATGAACACTGAAGCTTTCTTT
NA | TRBJ1-2 | TRBD1 | TRBV2 | CASSWDRPPTYGYTF | TGTGCCAGCAGTTGGGACAGGCCCCCCACCTATGGCTACACCTTC
NA | TRBJ1-3 | TRBD1 | TRBV18 | CASSPSGTASSGNTIYF | TGTGCCAGCTCACCGTCCGGGACAGCGAGCTCTGGAAACACCATATATTTT
NA | TRBJ2-1 | NA | TRBV6-6 | CASSYRGVSVLDEQFF | TGTGCCAGCAGTTACAGAGGAGTTTCAGTACTCGATGAGCAGTTCTTC
NA | TRBJ2-5 | NA | TRBV6-5 | CASSYSTGGPRETQYF | TGTGCCAGCAGTTACTCGACAGGCGGCCCGCGAGAGACCCAGTACTTC
once | TRBJ1-2 | NA | TRBV4-1 | CASSQDFTGYGYTF | TGCGCCAGCAGCCAAGATTTCACAGGGTATGGCTACACCTTC
NA | TRBJ2-1 | NA | TRBV18 | CASSPLGVDYNEQFF | TGTGCCAGCTCCCCCTTAGGGGTGGACTACAATGAGCAGTTCTTC
NA | TRBJ2-2 | NA | TRBV7-8 | CASSLAYKDRTGELFF | TGTGCCAGCAGCTTAGCCTATAAGGACAGAACCGGGGAGCTGTTTTTT
NA | TRBJ2-7 | NA | TRBV27 | CASSLSISSYEQYF | TGTGCCAGCAGTTTATCCATTTCCTCCTACGAGCAGTACTTC
NA | TRBJ1-5 | NA | TRBV28 | CASSLGGGNQPQHF | TGTGCCAGCAGTTTAGGGGGGGGCAATCAGCCCCAGCATTTT
NA | TRBJ2-7 | TRBD2 | TRBV30 | CAWLGGTNYEQYF | TGTGCCTGGCTCGGCGGGACTAACTACGAGCAGTACTTC
once | TRBJ2-7 | TRBD2 | TRBV30 | CAWLAGGGYEQYF | TGTGCCTGGTTAGCGGGAGGGGGATACGAGCAGTACTTC
NA | TRBJ2-2 | TRBD2 | TRBV5-1 | CASSLVAGVNTGELFF | TGCGCCAGCAGCCTGGTGGCGGGGGTGAACACCGGGGAGCTGTTTTTT
NA | TRBJ2-7 | TRBD1 | TRBV23-1 | CASSLNDRDRQPSYEQYF | TGCGCCAGCAGTCTAAACGACCGGGACAGGCAGCCATCCTACGAGCAGTACTTC
NA | TRBJ2-7 | TRBD1 | TRBV6-6 | CASSRGQGMNEQYF | TGTGCCAGCAGCCGCGGACAGGGGATGAACGAGCAGTACTTC
NA | TRBJ1-1 | NA | TRBV2 | CASSENRESEAFF | TGTGCCAGCAGTGAAAACAGGGAAAGCGAAGCTTTCTTT
NA | TRBJ1-5 | NA | TRBV28 | CASSRSSGGQPQHF | TGTGCCAGCAGCAGGTCTTCCGGGGGTCAGCCCCAGCATTTT
NA | TRBJ1-1 | TRBD1 | TRBV9 | CASSALGTAFGALTNTEAFF | TGTGCCAGCAGCGCCCTCGGGACAGCTTTCGGGGCGTTGACAAACACTGAAGCTTTCTTT
NA | TRBJ2-6 | NA | TRBV2 | CASSVLQRSYGANVLTF | TGTGCCAGCAGTGTTCTCCAGAGGTCCTACGGGGCCAACGTCCTGACTTTC
NA | TRBJ2-1 | NA | TRBV10-1 | CASSESGPYNEQFF | TGCGCCAGCAGTGAGTCTGGGCCGTACAATGAGCAGTTCTTC
NA | TRBJ1-1 | TRBD1 | TRBV15 | CATSSQNYRGEAFF | TGTGCCACCAGCAGTCAAAATTACAGGGGTGAAGCTTTCTTT
NA | TRBJ1-1 | NA | TRBV14 | CASSQGYRVTEAFF | TGTGCCAGCAGCCAAGGCTACAGGGTCACTGAAGCTTTCTTT
NA | TRBJ1-5 | NA | TRBV28 | CASSYDRVVGNQPQHF | TGTGCCAGCAGTTACGACAGAGTAGTGGGTAATCAGCCCCAGCATTTT
once | TRBJ1-4 | NA | TRBV4-3 | CASSQGTGRANEKLFF | TGCGCCAGCAGCCAAGGCACAGGGAGAGCTAATGAAAAACTGTTTTTT
NA | TRBJ2-1 | TRBD2 | TRBV30 | CAWNQGAGAGYNEQFF | TGTGCCTGGAACCAAGGGGCGGGAGCAGGGTACAATGAGCAGTTCTTC
NA | TRBJ1-2 | TRBD1 | TRBV6-4 | CASSDRDRDGQYTF | TGTGCCAGCAGTGACCGGGACAGGGATGGCCAATACACCTTC
few | TRBJ1-1 | NA | TRBV7-2 | CASSSVRGGTEAFF | TGTGCCAGCAGCTCGGTCAGGGGTGGCACTGAAGCTTTCTTT
NA | TRBJ2-2 | TRBD2 | TRBV10-3 | CATRGGTNTGELFF | TGTGCCACCCGGGGGGGCACGAACACCGGGGAGCTGTTTTTT
NA | TRBJ1-6 | NA | TRBV30 | CAWSGGSSYNSPLHF | TGTGCCTGGAGTGGCGGCAGCTCCTATAATTCACCCCTCCACTTT
NA | TRBJ2-1 | NA | TRBV5-1 | CASSAEGRGEQFF | TGCGCCAGCAGCGCCGAGGGCCGGGGGGAGCAGTTCTTC
NA | TRBJ1-5 | NA | TRBV7-2 | CATVGTGGQPQHF | TGTGCCACCGTAGGGACCGGGGGTCAGCCCCAGCATTTT
NA | TRBJ1-4 | TRBD1 | TRBV28 | CASSLIGQGSNEKLFF | TGTGCCAGCAGTTTAATCGGACAGGGTTCTAATGAAAAACTGTTTTTT
NA | TRBJ2-6 | NA | TRBV5-4 | CASSLGVAGANVLTF | TGTGCCAGCAGCTTAGGGGTAGCTGGGGCCAACGTCCTGACTTTC
NA | TRBJ2-7 | NA | TRBV6-6 | CASKVEGIGTSYEQYF | TGTGCCAGCAAAGTTGAGGGTATAGGCACTTCCTACGAGCAGTACTTC
NA | TRBJ2-7 | TRBD1 | TRBV27 | CASSPIDRDYEQYF | TGTGCCAGCAGTCCGATTGACAGGGATTACGAGCAGTACTTC
few | TRBJ2-7 | TRBD1 | TRBV5-6 | CASSTSLGQGVYEQYF | TGTGCCAGCAGCACTTCTCTGGGACAGGGGGTGTACGAGCAGTACTTC
NA | TRBJ1-5 | TRBD1 | TRBV19 | CASSIEPEPLTGRNQPQHF | TGTGCCAGTAGTATAGAACCAGAACCCCTGACAGGGCGCAATCAGCCCCAGCATTTT
NA | TRBJ1-1 | TRBD1 | TRBV7-9 | CASSPTSGDREAEAFF | TGTGCCAGCAGCCCAACCTCGGGGGACAGGGAAGCTGAAGCTTTCTTT
NA | TRBJ2-5 | NA | TRBV7-8 | CASSFIKAETQYF | TGTGCCAGCAGCTTCATTAAAGCTGAGACCCAGTACTTC
few | TRBJ2-7 | TRBD1 | TRBV4-3 | CASSQDAGTATYEQYF | TGCGCCAGCAGCCAAGACGCCGGGACAGCGACCTACGAGCAGTACTTC
NA | TRBJ2-5 | NA | TRBV6-4 | CASGRARETQYF | TGTGCCAGCGGGCGGGCTCGGGAGACCCAGTACTTC
NA | TRBJ2-1 | TRBD2 | TRBV7-9 | CASSLRDYSVPNSYNEQFF | TGTGCCAGCAGCTTGCGGGACTACTCGGTACCCAACAGCTACAATGAGCAGTTCTTC
NA | TRBJ1-1 | NA | TRBV5-4 | CASSLLPTGSAFF | TGTGCCAGCAGCTTGCTCCCGACAGGCTCGGCTTTCTTT
once | TRBJ2-5 | TRBD2 | TRBV27 | CASSKEGLAGGRQETQYF | TGTGCCAGCTCCAAAGAGGGACTAGCGGGGGGGCGACAAGAGACCCAGTACTTC
NA | TRBJ2-7 | TRBD2 | TRBV29-1 | CSVGGGRAYEQYF | TGCAGCGTTGGGGGCGGGAGGGCCTACGAGCAGTACTTC
NA | TRBJ1-6 | NA | TRBV7-9 | CASSLEQGNSPLHF | TGTGCCAGCAGCTTAGAACAGGGTAATTCACCCCTCCACTTT
once | TRBJ2-7 | NA | TRBV9 | CASSAAQAGIGEQYF | TGTGCCAGCAGCGCAGCCCAGGCCGGAATTGGGGAGCAGTACTTC